The 18 T cell receptor beta chains listed next were all sequenced from one sample in a study of shared clonotypes between healthy human individuals. Assay used: immunoSEQ multiplex PCR; TCRdb lists only in-frame clones, some missing. Of roughly 2.1 million clones in the sample, about 92% are singletons; the top ten hold roughly 1.8%. Terminally differentiated effector memory CD45RA+ cells were excluded from the naive CD8 cells, which were CD45RO-negative and positively selected for CCR7. Sequencing was performed on naive CD8+ T cells from PBMCs. The receptors were sampled from a man aged 18 to 30 in good health. Some clones in this sample may be carry-over from other donors' samples.

This clone was picked up a small number of times. The chain carries TRBV29-1 and TRBJ1-1; D unclear. The CDR3 runs 11 residues. Germline V gene lookup returns CDR1 SQVTM and CDR2 ANQGSEA. V was trimmed by 7 bases and J by 7 bases, leaving 13 bases between them. CDR3 bases: TGCAGCGCCGCGCGGGATTATGAAGCTTTCTTT. It specifies CSAARDYEAFF. The full variable domain, in which reference TRBV29-1 and TRBJ1-1 provide the parts outside the CDR3, is SAVISQKPSRDICQRGTSLTIQCQVDSQVTMMFWYRQQPGQSLTLIATANQGSEATYESGFVIDKFPISRPNLTFSTLTVSNMSPEDSSIYLCSAARDYEAFFGQGTRLTVV.

The CDR3 DNA reads as TGTGCCAGCAGCTCCCGGGGGGACCCCTATGGCTACACCTTC. Its translation is CASSSRGDPYGYTF. The rearrangement joins TRBV9 to TRBJ1-2; a possible D gene is TRBD1 (5 bases). CDR1 and CDR2 from the germline V gene are SGDLS and YYNGEE. CDR3 length: 14 residues. The V end was cut by 4 bases, the J end by 4 bases, with 14 bases between.

The chain has TRBV5-6 and TRBJ1-2; no clear D. Trimming took off 0 bases at V and 4 bases at J, with 22 bases between the two ends. In germline, CDR1 is SGHDT, CDR2 YYEEEE. The CDR3 is made up of 18 amino acids. The CDR3 sequence is CASSLGVVVVGGVYGYTF. The CDR3 DNA reads as TGTGCCAGCAGCTTGGGAGTGGTCGTTGTCGGTGGTGTCTATGGCTACACCTTC.

The chain recombines TRBV19 with TRBJ1-5, with TRBD1 matching over 10 bases. V trimming: 3 bases; J trimming: 0 bases; junction bases outside the gene matches: 5. Germline CDR1 is LNHDA and CDR2 is SQIVND (reference sequence). The CDR3 is 17 amino acids. DNA for the CDR3: TGTGCCAGTAGTATGGACAGGGGGGGTTATAGCAATCAGCCCCAGCATTTT. It translates to CASSMDRGGYSNQPQHF.

CDR3 DNA sequence: TGTGCCAGCAGCCGAACCCCCGTTTGGAGTAATGAGCAGTTCTTC. Protein: CASSRTPVWSNEQFF. The chain combines TRBV28 with TRBJ2-1; no firm D call. The CDR3 runs 15 residues. Germline V gene data show CDR1 as MDHEN and CDR2 as SYDVKM. Trimming took 6 bases from V and 7 from J, leaving 19 bases between them.

The chain has TRBV9 and TRBJ2-2, with TRBD2 identical over 12 bases. The ends lost 2 bases at V and 6 bases at J; junction bases unmatched: 11. The length of the CDR3 is 18 residues. The V gene's germline CDR1 is SGDLS and CDR2 YYNGEE. CDR3 sequence reads: CASSVGMLAGGPAGELFF. Written as DNA, the CDR3 is TGTGCCAGCAGCGTTGGGATGCTAGCGGGAGGGCCTGCCGGGGAGCTGTTTTTT.

The chain couples TRBV5-1 to TRBJ2-1; D ambiguous. The CDR3 has 15 residues. CDR1 and CDR2 from the germline V gene are SGHRS and YFSETQ. Deletions cut 5 bases from V and 6 bases from J, with 18 bases between. The CDR3 nucleotides are TGCGCCAGCAGTCCCTACGTGAGTCTAACCAATGAGCAGTTCTTC. Translating it yields CASSPYVSLTNEQFF. Full variable domain (outside the CDR3, taken from reference TRBV5-1 and TRBJ2-1): KAGVTQTPRYLIKTRGQQVTLSCSPISGHRSVSWYQQTPGQGLQFLFEYFSETQRNKGNFPGRFSGRQFSNSRSEMNVSTLELGDSALYLCASSPYVSLTNEQFFGPGTRLTVL.

The chain employs TRBV5-4 and TRBJ2-7; D may be TRBD1 or TRBD2 (5 bases each). V shed 4 bases and J shed 4 bases, with 12 bases lying between them. Germline-derived CDR1 and CDR2 are SGHNT and YYREEE (reference sequence). The CDR3 runs to 13 residues. This chain's CDR3 is CASSEGTMYEQYF. In DNA form, the CDR3 reads TGTGCCAGCAGCGAAGGGACGATGTACGAGCAGTACTTC.

The gene calls are TRBV21-1 and TRBJ2-7; the table's D gene call, TRBD1, was not cross checked with the DNA. TRBV21-1 is an annotated pseudogene. CDR3 length equals 17 residues. DNA for the CDR3: TGTGCCAGCAGCTCTTGCCCTCGACAGGGAAGGAAATACGAGCAGTACTTC. Its protein product is CASSSCPRQGRKYEQYF.

The chain employs TRBV6-5 and TRBJ2-7; 8 bases fit TRBD1. CDR3 length equals 14 residues. The germline gives CDR1 MNHEY, CDR2 SVGAGI. V shed 6 bases and J 6 bases; nucleotides not matched to a gene: 10. CDR3 amino acids: CASSLDRGVVEQYF. CDR3 nucleotide sequence: TGTGCCAGCAGCCTCGACAGGGGTGTCGTCGAGCAGTACTTC.

The rearrangement links TRBV6-6 to TRBJ2-1; D gene unclear. The V end lost 0 bases, the J end lost 5 bases, and 5 bases lay between the germline ends. This CDR3 has 13 residues. Germline CDR1 is MNHNY and CDR2 is SVGAGI (reference sequence). The CDR3 is CASSYSSHNEQFF. DNA of the CDR3: TGTGCCAGCAGTTACTCGTCCCACAATGAGCAGTTCTTC.

The chain employs TRBV10-3 and TRBJ1-1, with TRBD1 matching over 11 bases. V lost 5 bases and J lost 4; bases outside the gene matches: 3. This CDR3 has 14 residues. CDR1 is ENHRY and CDR2 is SYGVKD in the germline V gene. The chain's CDR3 is CAISLGTGGTEAFF. CDR3 sequence (DNA): TGTGCCATCAGTCTCGGGACAGGGGGCACTGAAGCTTTCTTT.

The genes are TRBV9 and TRBJ2-6; D could derive from TRBD1 or TRBD2 (5 bases each). CDR1 is SGDLS, CDR2 YYNGEE, per germline. The V end was cut by 3 bases, the J end by 2 bases, with 6 bases between. The CDR3 loop spans 14 amino acids. CDR3 in DNA: TGTGCCAGCAGCGCGGGGCCTGGGGCCAACGTCCTGACTTTC. It codes for CASSAGPGANVLTF. Based on the CDR3 plus reference TRBV9 and TRBJ2-6, the full variable domain is DSGVTQTPKHLITATGQRVTLRCSPRSGDLSVYWYQQSLDQGLQFLIQYYNGEERAKGNILERFSAQQFPDLHSELNLSSLELGDSALYFCASSAGPGANVLTFGAGSRLTVL.

The chain links TRBV6-1 to TRBJ2-7; TRBD1 matches 9 bases. After removal of 6 bases from V and 1 base from J, the junction contained 7 bases not matched to a gene. The germline CDR1 and CDR2 sequences are MNHNS and SASEGT. The CDR3 is made up of 15 amino acids. CDR3 in DNA: TGTGCCAGCAGGGAGGCGGACAGGGGATCCTACGAGCAGTACTTC. Translation: CASREADRGSYEQYF.

The chain is built from TRBV29-1 and TRBJ2-7; 7 nucleotides agree with TRBD1. CDR1 and CDR2 from the germline V gene are SQVTM and ANQGSEA. The CDR3 consists of 13 residues. J was trimmed by 4 bases and V by 7 bases; bases with no gene match: 10. As DNA, the CDR3 is TGCAGCGCAACAGAAGGGACAGCGTACGAGCAGTACTTC. Its translation is CSATEGTAYEQYF.

This chain uses TRBV19 with TRBJ1-1; TRBD1 might be the D (6 bases). From germline, CDR1 is LNHDA and CDR2 SQIVND (reference sequence). The CDR3 totals 15 residues. Trimming took off 5 bases at V and 0 bases at J, with 13 bases between the two ends. The CDR3 loop reads CASSFLGGMNTEAFF. DNA for the CDR3: TGTGCCAGTAGTTTCCTAGGGGGGATGAACACTGAAGCTTTCTTT.

This clone appeared a single time. The chain recombines TRBV6-6 with TRBJ2-7; D gene uncertain. V lost 6 bases, J lost 1 base, and 10 bases lay in between. The CDR3 has 13 amino acids. Germline V gives CDR1 MNHNY, CDR2 SVGAGI (reference sequence). Here the CDR3 reads CASSPHNSYEQYF. CDR3 in DNA: TGTGCCAGCAGCCCCCACAATTCCTACGAGCAGTACTTC.

V and J are TRBV29-1 and TRBJ2-7; tentative D call: TRBD1 (6 bases). CDR3 length: 17 amino acids. Germline lookup yields CDR1 SQVTM and CDR2 ANQGSEA. V was pared by 0 bases and J by 4 bases, with 22 bases between. For the CDR3, the DNA is TGCAGCGTTGAAGATACAAGTGAGGGACACCGGGAATACGAGCAGTACTTC. Translation gives CSVEDTSEGHREYEQYF.